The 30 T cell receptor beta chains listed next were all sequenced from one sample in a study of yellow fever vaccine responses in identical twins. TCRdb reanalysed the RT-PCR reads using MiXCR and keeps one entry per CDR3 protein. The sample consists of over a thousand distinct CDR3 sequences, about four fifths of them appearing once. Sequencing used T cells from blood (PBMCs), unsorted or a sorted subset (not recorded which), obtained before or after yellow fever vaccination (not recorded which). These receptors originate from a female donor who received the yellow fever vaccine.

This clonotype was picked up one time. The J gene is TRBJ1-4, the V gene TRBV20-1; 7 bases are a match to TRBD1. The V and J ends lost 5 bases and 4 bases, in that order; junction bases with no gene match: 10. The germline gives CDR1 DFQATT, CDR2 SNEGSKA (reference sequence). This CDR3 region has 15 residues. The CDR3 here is CSAPEGGRGNEKLFF. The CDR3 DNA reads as TGCAGTGCTCCAGAAGGGGGCAGGGGTAATGAAAAACTGTTTTTT.

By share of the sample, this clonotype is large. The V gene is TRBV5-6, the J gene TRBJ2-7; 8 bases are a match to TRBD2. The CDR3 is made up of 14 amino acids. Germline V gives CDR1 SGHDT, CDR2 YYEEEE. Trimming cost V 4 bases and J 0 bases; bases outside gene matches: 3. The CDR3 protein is CASSISGTSYEQYF. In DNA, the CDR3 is TGTGCCAGCAGCATTAGCGGGACCTCCTACGAGCAGTACTTC.

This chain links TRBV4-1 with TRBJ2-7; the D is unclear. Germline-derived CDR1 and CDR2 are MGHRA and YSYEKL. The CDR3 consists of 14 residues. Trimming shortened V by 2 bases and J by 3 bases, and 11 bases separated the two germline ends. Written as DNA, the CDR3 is TGCGCCAGCAGCCAAATCTACGCAGGCTACGAGCAGTACTTC. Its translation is CASSQIYAGYEQYF.

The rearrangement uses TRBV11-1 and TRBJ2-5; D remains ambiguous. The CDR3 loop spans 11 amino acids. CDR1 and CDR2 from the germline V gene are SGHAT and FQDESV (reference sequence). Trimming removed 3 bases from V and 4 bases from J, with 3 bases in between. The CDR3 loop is CASSFTETQYF. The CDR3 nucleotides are TGTGCCAGCAGCTTTACAGAGACCCAGTACTTC.

CDR3 sequence: CASSLGGLAGPSADTQYF. CDR3 bases: TGTGCCAGCAGCTTAGGGGGACTAGCGGGGCCATCAGCAGATACGCAGTATTTT. The chain couples TRBV11-2 to TRBJ2-3; 13 positions agree with TRBD2. From germline, CDR1 is SGHAT and CDR2 FQNNGV. The junction had 8 bases not matched to a gene; V was cut back by 1 base and J by 4 bases. This CDR3 is 18 amino acids long. Variable domain in full (rest from reference TRBV11-2 and TRBJ2-3): EAGVAQSPRYKIIEKRQSVAFWCNPISGHATLYWYQQILGQGPKLLIQFQNNGVVDDSQLPKDRFSAERLKGVDSTLKIQPAKLEDSAVYLCASSLGGLAGPSADTQYFGPGTRLTVL.

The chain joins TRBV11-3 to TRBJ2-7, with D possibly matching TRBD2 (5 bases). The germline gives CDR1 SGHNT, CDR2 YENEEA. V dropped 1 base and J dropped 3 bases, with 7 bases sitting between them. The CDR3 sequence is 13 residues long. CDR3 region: CASSLGRDYEQYV. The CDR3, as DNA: TGTGCCAGCAGCTTAGGACGGGACTACGAGCAGTACGTC.

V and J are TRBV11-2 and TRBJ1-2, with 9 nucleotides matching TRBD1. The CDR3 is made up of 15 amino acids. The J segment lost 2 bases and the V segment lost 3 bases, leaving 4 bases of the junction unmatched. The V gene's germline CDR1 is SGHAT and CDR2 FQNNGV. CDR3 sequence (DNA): TGTGCCAGCAGCTTGGACAGGGGAGTCAACTATGGCTACACCTTC. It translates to CASSLDRGVNYGYTF.

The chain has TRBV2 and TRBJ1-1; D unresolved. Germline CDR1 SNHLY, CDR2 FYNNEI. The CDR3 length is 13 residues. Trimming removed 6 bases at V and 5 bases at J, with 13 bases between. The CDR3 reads CASRERADTEAFF. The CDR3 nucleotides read TGTGCCAGCAGGGAACGGGCGGATACTGAAGCTTTCTTT.

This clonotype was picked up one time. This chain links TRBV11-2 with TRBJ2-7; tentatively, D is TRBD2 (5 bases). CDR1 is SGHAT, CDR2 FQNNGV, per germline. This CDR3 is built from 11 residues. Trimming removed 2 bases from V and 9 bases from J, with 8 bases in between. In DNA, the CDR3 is TGTGCCAGCAGCTTACGGGGAGCGCAGTACGTC. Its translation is CASSLRGAQYV.

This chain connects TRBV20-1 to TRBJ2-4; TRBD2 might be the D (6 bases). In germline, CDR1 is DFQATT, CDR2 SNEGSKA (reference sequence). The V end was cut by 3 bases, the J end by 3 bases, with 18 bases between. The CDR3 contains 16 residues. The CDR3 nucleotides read TGCAGTGCTAGTATGGGACTCCCTTGGGGCAAAAACATTCAGTACTTC. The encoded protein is CSASMGLPWGKNIQYF.

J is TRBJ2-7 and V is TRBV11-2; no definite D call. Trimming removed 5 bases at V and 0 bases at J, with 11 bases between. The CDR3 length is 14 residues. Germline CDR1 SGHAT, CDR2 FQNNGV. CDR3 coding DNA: TGTGCCAGCAGCGACTGGACCGACTCCTACGAGCAGTACTTC. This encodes CASSDWTDSYEQYF.

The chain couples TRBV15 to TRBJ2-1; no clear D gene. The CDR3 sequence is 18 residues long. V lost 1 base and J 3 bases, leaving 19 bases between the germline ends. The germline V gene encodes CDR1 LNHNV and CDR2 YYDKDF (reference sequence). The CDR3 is CATSRGYTPWDFYNEQFF. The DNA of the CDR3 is TGTGCCACCAGCAGAGGGTACACCCCCTGGGATTTCTACAATGAGCAGTTCTTC.

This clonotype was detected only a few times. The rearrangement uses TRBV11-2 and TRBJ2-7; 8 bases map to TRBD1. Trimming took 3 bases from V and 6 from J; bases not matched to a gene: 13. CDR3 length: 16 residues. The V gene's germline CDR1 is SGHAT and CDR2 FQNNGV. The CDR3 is CASSLSGGGLGSEQYF. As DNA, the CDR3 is TGTGCCAGCAGCTTGTCAGGGGGCGGGCTCGGGAGCGAGCAGTACTTC.

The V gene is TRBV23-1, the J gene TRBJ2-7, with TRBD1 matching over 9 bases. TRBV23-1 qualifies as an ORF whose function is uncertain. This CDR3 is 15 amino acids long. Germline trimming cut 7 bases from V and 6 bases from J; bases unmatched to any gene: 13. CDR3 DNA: TGCGCCAGCACCGGACTTGGACAGGGGTTTTGCGAGCAGTACTTC. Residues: CASTGLGQGFCEQYF.

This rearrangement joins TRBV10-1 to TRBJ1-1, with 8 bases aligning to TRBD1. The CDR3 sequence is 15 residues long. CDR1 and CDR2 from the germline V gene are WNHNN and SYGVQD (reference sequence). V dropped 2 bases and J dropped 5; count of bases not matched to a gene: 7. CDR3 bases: TGCGCCAGCAGTGAGGGCAGGGGGCTATGGACTGAAGCTTTCTTT. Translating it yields CASSEGRGLWTEAFF.

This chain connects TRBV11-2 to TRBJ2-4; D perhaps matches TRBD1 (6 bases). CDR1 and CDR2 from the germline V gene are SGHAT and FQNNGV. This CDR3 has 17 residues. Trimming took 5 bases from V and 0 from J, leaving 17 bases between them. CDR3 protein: CASSPKTGMGAKNIQYF. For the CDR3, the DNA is TGTGCCAGCAGCCCCAAGACAGGAATGGGAGCCAAAAACATTCAGTACTTC.

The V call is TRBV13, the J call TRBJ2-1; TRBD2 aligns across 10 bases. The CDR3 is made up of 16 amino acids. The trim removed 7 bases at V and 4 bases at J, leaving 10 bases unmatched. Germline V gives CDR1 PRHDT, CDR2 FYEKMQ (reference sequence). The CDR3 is CASTVRAGGLYNEQFF. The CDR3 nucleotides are TGTGCCAGCACGGTTCGAGCGGGAGGGCTTTACAATGAGCAGTTCTTC.

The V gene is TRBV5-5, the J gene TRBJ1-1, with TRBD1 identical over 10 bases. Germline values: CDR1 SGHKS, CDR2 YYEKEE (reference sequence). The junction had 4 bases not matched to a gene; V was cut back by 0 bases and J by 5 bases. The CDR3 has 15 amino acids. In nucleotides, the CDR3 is TGTGCCAGCAGCTTGGGGGACAGGGGAGGGACTGAAGCTTTCTTT. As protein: CASSLGDRGGTEAFF.

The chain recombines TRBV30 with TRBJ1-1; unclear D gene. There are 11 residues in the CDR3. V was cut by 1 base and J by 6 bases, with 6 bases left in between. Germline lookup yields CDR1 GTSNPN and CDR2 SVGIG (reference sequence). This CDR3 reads CAWSEMAEAFF. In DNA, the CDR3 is TGTGCCTGGAGTGAGATGGCTGAAGCTTTCTTT.

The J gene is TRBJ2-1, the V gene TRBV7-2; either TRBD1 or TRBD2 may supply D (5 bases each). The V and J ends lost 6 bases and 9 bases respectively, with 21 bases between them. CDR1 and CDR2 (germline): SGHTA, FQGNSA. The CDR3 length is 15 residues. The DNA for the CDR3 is TGTGCCAGCAGACCCCCGGGGCAGGGTACGAGTGAGCAGTTCTTC. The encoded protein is CASRPPGQGTSEQFF. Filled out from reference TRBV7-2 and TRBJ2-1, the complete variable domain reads GAGVSQSPSNKVTEKGKDVELRCDPISGHTALYWYRQSLGQGLEFLIYFQGNSAPDKSGLPSDRFSAERTGGSVSTLTIQRTQQEDSAVYLCASRPPGQGTSEQFFGPGTRLTVL.

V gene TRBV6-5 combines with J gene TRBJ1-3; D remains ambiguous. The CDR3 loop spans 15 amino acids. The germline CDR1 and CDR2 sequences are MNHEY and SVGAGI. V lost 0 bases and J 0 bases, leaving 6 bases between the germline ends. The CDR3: CASSYSPDSGNTIYF. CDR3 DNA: TGTGCCAGCAGTTACTCTCCCGACTCTGGAAACACCATATATTTT.

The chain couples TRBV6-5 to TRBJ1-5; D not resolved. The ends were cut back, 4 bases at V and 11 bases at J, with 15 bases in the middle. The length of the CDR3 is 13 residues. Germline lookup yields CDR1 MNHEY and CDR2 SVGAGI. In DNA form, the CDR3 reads TGTGCCAGCAGTTCCTCGGACGGTCGAGCCCAGCATTTT. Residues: CASSSSDGRAQHF.

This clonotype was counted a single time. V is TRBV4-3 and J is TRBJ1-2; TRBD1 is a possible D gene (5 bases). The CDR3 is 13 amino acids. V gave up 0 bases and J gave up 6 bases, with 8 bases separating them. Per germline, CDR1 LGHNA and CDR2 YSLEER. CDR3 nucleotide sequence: TGCGCCAGCAGCCAAGAAAGCAGGGATGGCTACACCTTC. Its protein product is CASSQESRDGYTF.

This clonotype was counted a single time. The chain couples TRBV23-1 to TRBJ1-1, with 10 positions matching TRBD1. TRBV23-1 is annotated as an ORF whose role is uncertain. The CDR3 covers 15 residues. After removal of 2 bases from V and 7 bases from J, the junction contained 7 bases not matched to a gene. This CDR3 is CASSQGDRGPNEAFF. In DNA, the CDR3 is TGCGCCAGCAGTCAAGGGGACAGGGGCCCCAATGAAGCTTTCTTT.

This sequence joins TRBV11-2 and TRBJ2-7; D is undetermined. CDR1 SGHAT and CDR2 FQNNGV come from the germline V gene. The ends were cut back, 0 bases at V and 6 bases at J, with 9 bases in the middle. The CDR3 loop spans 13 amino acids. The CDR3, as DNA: TGTGCCAGCAGCTTAGAAAGGGTTGGCGAGCAGTACTTC. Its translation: CASSLERVGEQYF.

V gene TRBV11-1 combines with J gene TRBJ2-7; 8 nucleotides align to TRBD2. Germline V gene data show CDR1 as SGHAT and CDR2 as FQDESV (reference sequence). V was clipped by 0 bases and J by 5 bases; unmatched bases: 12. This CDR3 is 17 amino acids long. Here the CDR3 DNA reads TGTGCCAGCAGCTTAGCGAGTGGGAGCGGGAGTGTCCACGAGCAGTACTTC. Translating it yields CASSLASGSGSVHEQYF.

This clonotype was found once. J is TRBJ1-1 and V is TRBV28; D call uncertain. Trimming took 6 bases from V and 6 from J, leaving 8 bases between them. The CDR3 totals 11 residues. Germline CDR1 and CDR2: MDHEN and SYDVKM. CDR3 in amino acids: CASSSGSEAFF. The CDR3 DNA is TGTGCCAGCAGCTCTGGATCTGAAGCTTTCTTT.

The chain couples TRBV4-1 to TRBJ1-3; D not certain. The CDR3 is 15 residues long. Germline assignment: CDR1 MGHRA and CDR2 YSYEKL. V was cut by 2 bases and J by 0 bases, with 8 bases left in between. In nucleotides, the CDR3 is TGCGCCAGCAGCCAACCGGGATCCTCTGGAAACACCATATATTTT. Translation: CASSQPGSSGNTIYF.

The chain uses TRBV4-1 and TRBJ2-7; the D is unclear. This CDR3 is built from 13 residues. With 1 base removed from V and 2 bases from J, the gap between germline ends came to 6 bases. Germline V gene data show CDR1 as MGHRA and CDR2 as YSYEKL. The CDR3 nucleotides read TGCGCCAGCAGCCAAGCACCGCCCTACGAGCAGTACTTC. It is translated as CASSQAPPYEQYF.

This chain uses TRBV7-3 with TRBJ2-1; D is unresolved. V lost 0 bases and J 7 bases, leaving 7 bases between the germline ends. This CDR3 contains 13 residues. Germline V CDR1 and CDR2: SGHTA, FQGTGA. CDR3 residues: CASSLTSLNEQFF. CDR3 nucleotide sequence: TGTGCCAGCAGCTTAACTAGTTTGAATGAGCAGTTCTTC.